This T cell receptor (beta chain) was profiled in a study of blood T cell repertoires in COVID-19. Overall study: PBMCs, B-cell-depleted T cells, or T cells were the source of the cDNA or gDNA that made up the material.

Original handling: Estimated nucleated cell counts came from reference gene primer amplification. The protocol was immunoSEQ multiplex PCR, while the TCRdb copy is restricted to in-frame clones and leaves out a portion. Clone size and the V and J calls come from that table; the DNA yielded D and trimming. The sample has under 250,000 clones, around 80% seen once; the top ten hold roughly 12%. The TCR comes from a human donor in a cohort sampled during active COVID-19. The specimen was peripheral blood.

CDR3 loop: CASSLQRTANTGELFF. The CDR3 DNA follows: TGCGCCAGCAGCCTTCAGCGGACAGCTAACACCGGGGAGCTGTTTTTT. The chain links TRBV5-1 to TRBJ2-2, with D perhaps TRBD1 (6 bases). Trimming took off 4 bases at V and 2 bases at J, with 15 bases between the two ends. From germline, CDR1 is SGHRS and CDR2 YFSETQ. The CDR3 covers 16 residues.